The 9 T cell receptor beta chains below come from one sample, sequenced in a study of T cells in Graves' hyperthyroidism and ophthalmopathy. Amplification yielded TCR beta CDR3 regions, with RNA transcripts as the source. Initially, a first-round RT-PCR of the TCR CDR3 employed the HTBI primer set. TCRdb re-analysed the multiplex PCR reads in MiXCR, keeping a single row per CDR3 protein. The profile shows over 450,000 distinct CDR3 sequences, roughly an eighth of them singletons. The material sequenced was blood. Every receptor here comes from a woman younger than 35 with Graves' hyperthyroidism.

The gene calls are TRBV29-1 and TRBJ2-6; 13 bases align to TRBD2. The CDR3 spans 18 residues. Per germline, CDR1 SQVTM and CDR2 ANQGSEA. V lost 1 base to trimming and J lost 2 bases; unmatched junction nucleotides: 5. The CDR3 loop is CSVEVAGTSGTGANVLTF. As DNA, the CDR3 is TGCAGCGTTGAAGTTGCCGGGACTAGCGGGACTGGGGCCAACGTCCTGACTTTC.

The table lists this clonotype with many counts. The rearrangement uses TRBV6-7 and TRBJ1-1; D might be TRBD1 (5 bases). TRBV6-7 is sorted into the ORF group, with uncertain function. V dropped 1 base and J dropped 2 bases, with 11 bases sitting between them. This CDR3 spans 15 amino acids. The CDR3: CASSYFRDSNTEAFF. CDR3 coding DNA: TGTGCCAGCAGTTACTTTAGGGACTCAAACACTGAAGCTTTCTTT.

This clonotype was recorded many times. This chain connects TRBV3-1 to TRBJ1-2; D unresolved. V dropped 0 bases and J dropped 8 bases, with 13 bases sitting between them. In germline, CDR1 is LGHDT, CDR2 YNNKEL (reference sequence). The CDR3 is made up of 14 amino acids. The CDR3, as DNA: TGTGCCAGCAGCCAAGATCAAGGAGGGAACGGCTACACCTTC. Translated: CASSQDQGGNGYTF.

This clonotype showed up just a few times. This rearrangement joins TRBV7-9 to TRBJ2-5, with TRBD2 matching 7 bases. V lost 0 bases, J lost 5 bases, and 6 bases stayed unmatched. The germline V gene encodes CDR1 SEHNR and CDR2 FQNEAQ (reference sequence). This CDR3 comprises 15 residues. In DNA form, the CDR3 reads TGTGCCAGCAGCTTAGCTCTGGCGGGAGATGAGACCCAGTACTTC. The encoded protein is CASSLALAGDETQYF.

This clonotype appeared a few times. V gene TRBV19 combines with J gene TRBJ1-1; unclear D gene. CDR1 is LNHDA and CDR2 is SQIVND in the germline V gene (reference sequence). This CDR3 has 13 residues. Trimming took off 8 bases at V and 3 bases at J, with 13 bases between the two ends. The CDR3 is CASARGLYTEAFF. For the CDR3, the DNA is TGTGCCAGTGCCCGGGGATTGTACACTGAAGCTTTCTTT.

Comments on this clonotype: A much more abundant neighbour one base away suggests this may be a read error. The gene calls are TRBV11-2 and TRBJ1-5; D is possibly TRBD1 (5 bases). Deletions cut 2 bases from V and 5 bases from J, with 10 bases between. CDR1 and CDR2 from the germline V gene are SGHAT and FQNNGV. The length of the CDR3 is 14 residues. The CDR3, as DNA: TGTGCCAGCAGCTTAAACCTAGGGGATCAGCCCCAGCATTTT. It codes for CASSLNLGDQPQHF.

This clonotype was detected only a few times. The rearrangement links TRBV3-1 to TRBJ1-1; D possibly corresponds to TRBD1 (6 bases). The CDR3 is 13 residues long. The germline V gene encodes CDR1 LGHDT and CDR2 YNNKEL (reference sequence). The V end lost 7 bases, the J end lost 5 bases, and 14 bases lay between the germline ends. The CDR3 sequence is CASNQGRGTEAFF. DNA for the CDR3: TGTGCCAGCAACCAGGGGAGGGGGACTGAAGCTTTCTTT.

This clonotype was counted a few times. The genes are TRBV9 and TRBJ2-1, with no clear D. The CDR3 length is 16 residues. The germline CDR1 and CDR2 sequences are SGDLS and YYNGEE. Trimming stripped 0 bases from V and 0 bases from J, with 10 bases between. CDR3 protein: CASSVDLASSYNEQFF. CDR3 DNA: TGTGCCAGCAGCGTAGATCTGGCTAGCTCCTACAATGAGCAGTTCTTC.

On this clonotype itself: It may be a read error: a sequence one base away is much more abundant. J is TRBJ1-1 and V is TRBV19, with a possible D match to TRBD1 (6 bases). The CDR3 has 15 amino acids. CDR1 LNHDA and CDR2 SQIVND come from the germline V gene (reference sequence). CDR3 amino acids: CASSWGNRVNTEASF. CDR3 DNA sequence: TGTGCCAGTAGTTGGGGGAACAGGGTGAACACTGAAGCTTCCTTT.